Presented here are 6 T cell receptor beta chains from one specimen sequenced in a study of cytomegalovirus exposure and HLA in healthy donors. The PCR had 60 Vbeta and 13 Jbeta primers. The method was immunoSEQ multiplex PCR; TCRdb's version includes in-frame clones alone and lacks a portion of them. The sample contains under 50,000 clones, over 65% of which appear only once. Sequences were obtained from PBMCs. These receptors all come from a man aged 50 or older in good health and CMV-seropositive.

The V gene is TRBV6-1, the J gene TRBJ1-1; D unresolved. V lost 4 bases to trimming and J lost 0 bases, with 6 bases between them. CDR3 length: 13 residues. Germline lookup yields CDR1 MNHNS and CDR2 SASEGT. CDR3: CASSVTVNTEAFF. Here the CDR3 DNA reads TGTGCCAGCAGTGTCACAGTGAACACTGAAGCTTTCTTT.

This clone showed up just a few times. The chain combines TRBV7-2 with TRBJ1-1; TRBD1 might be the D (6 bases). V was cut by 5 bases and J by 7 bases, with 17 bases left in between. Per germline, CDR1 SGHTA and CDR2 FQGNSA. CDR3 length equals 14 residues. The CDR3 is CASSLIRGQGEAFF. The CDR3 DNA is TGTGCCAGCAGCCTCATCAGGGGTCAAGGTGAAGCTTTCTTT.

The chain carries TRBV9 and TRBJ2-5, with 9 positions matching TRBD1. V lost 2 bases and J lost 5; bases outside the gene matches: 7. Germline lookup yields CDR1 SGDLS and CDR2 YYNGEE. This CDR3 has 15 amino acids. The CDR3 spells CASSVGQGSGETQYF. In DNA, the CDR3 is TGTGCCAGCAGCGTCGGACAGGGGTCTGGCGAGACCCAGTACTTC.

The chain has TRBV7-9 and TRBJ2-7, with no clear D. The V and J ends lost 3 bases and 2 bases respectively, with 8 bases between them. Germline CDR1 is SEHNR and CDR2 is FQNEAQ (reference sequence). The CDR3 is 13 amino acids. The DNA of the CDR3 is TGTGCCAGCAGCTTGCAGGTTCCCTACGAGCAGTACTTC. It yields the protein CASSLQVPYEQYF.

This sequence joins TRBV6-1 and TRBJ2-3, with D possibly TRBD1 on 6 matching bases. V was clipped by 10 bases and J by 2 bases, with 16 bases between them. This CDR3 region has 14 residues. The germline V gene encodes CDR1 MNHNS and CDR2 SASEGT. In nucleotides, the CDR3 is TGTGCCACTACACAGGGACGAACCACAGATACGCAGTATTTT. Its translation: CATTQGRTTDTQYF.

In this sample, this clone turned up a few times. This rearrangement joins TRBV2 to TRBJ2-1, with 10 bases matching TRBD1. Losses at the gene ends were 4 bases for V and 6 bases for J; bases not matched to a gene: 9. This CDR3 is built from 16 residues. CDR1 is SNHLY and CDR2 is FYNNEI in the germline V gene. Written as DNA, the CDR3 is TGTGCCAGCAGTGGGGGCCGACAGGGGGCGAGCAATGAGCAGTTCTTC. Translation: CASSGGRQGASNEQFF. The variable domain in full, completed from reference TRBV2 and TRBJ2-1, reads EPEVTQTPSHQVTQMGQEVILRCVPISNHLYFYWYRQILGQKVEFLVSFYNNEISEKSEIFDDQFSVERPDGSNFTLKIRSTKLEDSAMYFCASSGGRQGASNEQFFGPGTRLTVL.